This T cell receptor (beta chain) came from a study of blood T cell repertoires in COVID-19. Study details: Collection of acute and convalescent COVID-19 samples took place in the United States, Italy and Spain. T cells, B-cell-depleted T cells, or PBMCs supplied cDNA or gDNA.

Germline assignment: CDR1 LGHDT and CDR2 YNNKEL (reference sequence). This CDR3 region has 13 residues. With 2 bases removed from V and 3 bases from J, the gap between germline ends came to 5 bases. Per the original methods: The authors estimated nucleated cell counts from reference gene primer amplification. TCRdb's table, derived via immunoSEQ multiplex PCR, lists solely in-frame clones and lacks some. V and J calls and clone size are copied from that table; D and trimming were computed from the DNA. Of 90,000 to 120,000 clones in the sample, 70% to 80% were seen once. The chain combines TRBV3-1 (or the pseudogene TRBV3-2) with TRBJ1-5; D uncertain. This TCR came from a man between 70 and 80 years old with active or convalescent COVID-19. Sequenced input: peripheral blood. DNA for the CDR3: TGTGCCAGCAGCCAATCCTTCAATCAGCCCCAGCATTTT. Translating it yields CASSQSFNQPQHF.